Reported below is one TCR beta chain. The antigen remains unidentified. This sample is drawn from a study of cytomegalovirus exposure and HLA in healthy donors. Germline V lookup: CDR1 LGHNA, CDR2 YSLEER. Trimming took 2 bases from V and 6 from J; bases not matched to a gene: 12. The CDR3 runs to 16 residues. Broader study findings: There were 160 or so TCR beta chains listed as cytomegalovirus-associated.

A multiplex PCR was run with 60 Vbeta primers and 13 Jbeta primers. Profiled with immunoSEQ multiplex PCR; TCRdb holds only in-frame clones, not every one. The sample records some 200,000 clones, about 90% being singletons. The sequencing sample was made of PBMCs. The V call is TRBV4-3, the J call TRBJ2-7; 8 bases fit TRBD2. This TCR was sampled from a girl under three years old in good health and CMV-seronegative. CDR3 region: CASSQSVGREAVEQYF. For the CDR3, the DNA is TGCGCCAGCAGCCAATCCGTCGGGCGGGAGGCTGTCGAGCAGTACTTC.